Described below is a single T cell receptor (beta chain) sequence and its context. The antigen is not known. These data are taken from a study of shared clonotypes between healthy human individuals. Overall study context: CD4 naive cells filled three plates per donor, CD4 memory three, CD8 naive two and CD8 memory one. General study points: Among the subsets, naive ones generally showed larger estimated richness than memory ones. Limited genetic and exposure-history diversity came from having few donors.

Clones were sequenced by immunoSEQ multiplex PCR, and TCRdb holds only the in-frame ones, with some missing. The table includes about 990,000 clones, around 82% detected once. V lost 2 bases, J lost 1 base, and 12 bases lay in between. The CDR3 is 16 amino acids. The germline V gene has CDR1 SGHNT and CDR2 YENEEA. Input material: memory CD4+ T cells from PBMCs. Indicated subset: CD45RA-negative fraction. The chain is built from TRBV11-3 and TRBJ2-1; the D call may be TRBD1 or TRBD2 (5 bases each). The sequence came from a man between 18 and 29 years old in good health. Some clones in this sample may be carry-over from other donors' samples. CDR3: CASSLRGRVSYNEQFF. The CDR3 DNA is TGTGCCAGCAGCTTACGGGGCAGGGTGTCCTACAATGAGCAGTTCTTC.